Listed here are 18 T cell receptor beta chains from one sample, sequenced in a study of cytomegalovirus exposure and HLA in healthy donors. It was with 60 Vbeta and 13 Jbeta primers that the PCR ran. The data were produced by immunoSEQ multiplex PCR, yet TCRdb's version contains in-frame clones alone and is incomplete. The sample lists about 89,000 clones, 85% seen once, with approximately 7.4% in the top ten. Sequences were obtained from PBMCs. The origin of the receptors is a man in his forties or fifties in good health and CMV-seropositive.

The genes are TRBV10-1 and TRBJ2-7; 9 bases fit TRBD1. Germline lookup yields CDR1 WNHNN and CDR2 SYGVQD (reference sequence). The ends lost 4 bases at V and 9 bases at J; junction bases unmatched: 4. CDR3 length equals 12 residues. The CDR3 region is CASSAGQGWQYF. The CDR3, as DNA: TGCGCCAGCAGTGCGGGACAGGGATGGCAGTACTTC.

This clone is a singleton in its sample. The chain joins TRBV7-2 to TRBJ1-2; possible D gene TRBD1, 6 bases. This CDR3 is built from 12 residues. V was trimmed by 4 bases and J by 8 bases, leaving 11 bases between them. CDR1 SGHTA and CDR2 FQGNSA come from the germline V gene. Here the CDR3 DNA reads TGTGCCAGCAGCTCGACAGGTGTGGGCTACACCTTC. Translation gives CASSSTGVGYTF.

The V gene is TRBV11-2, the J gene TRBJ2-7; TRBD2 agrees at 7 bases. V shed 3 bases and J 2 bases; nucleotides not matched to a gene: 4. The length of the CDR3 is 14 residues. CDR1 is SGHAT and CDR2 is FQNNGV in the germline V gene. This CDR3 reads CASSFWREPYEQYF. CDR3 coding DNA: TGTGCCAGCAGCTTTTGGCGGGAGCCCTACGAGCAGTACTTC.

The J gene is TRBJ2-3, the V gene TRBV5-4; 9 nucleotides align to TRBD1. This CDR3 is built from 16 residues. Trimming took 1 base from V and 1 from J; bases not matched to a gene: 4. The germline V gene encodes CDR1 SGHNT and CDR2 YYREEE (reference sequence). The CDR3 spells CASSLRTGAGTDTQYF. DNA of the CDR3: TGTGCCAGCAGCTTGCGGACAGGGGCGGGCACAGATACGCAGTATTTT.

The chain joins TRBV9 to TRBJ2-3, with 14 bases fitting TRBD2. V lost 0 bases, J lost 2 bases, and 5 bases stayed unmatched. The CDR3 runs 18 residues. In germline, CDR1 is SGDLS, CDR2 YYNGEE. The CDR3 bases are TGTGCCAGCAGCGTAGCCCCGGGACTAGCGGGAGCCACAGATACGCAGTATTTT. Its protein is CASSVAPGLAGATDTQYF.

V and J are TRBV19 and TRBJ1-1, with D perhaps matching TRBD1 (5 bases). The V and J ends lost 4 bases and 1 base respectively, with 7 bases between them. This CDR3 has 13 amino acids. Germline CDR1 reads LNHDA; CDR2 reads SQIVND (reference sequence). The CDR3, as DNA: TGTGCCAGTAGTAGACAGACGAACACTGAAGCTTTCTTT. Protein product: CASSRQTNTEAFF.

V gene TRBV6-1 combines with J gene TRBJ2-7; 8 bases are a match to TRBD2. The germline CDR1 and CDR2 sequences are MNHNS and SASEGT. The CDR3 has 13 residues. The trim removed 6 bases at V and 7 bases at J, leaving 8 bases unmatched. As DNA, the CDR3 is TGTGCCAGCAGATCAGCGGGAGTGGGTGAGCAGTACTTC. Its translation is CASRSAGVGEQYF.

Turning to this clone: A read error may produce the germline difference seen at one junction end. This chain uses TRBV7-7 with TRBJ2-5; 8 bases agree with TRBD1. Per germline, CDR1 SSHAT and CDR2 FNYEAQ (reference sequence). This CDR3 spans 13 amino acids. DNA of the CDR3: TGTGCTAGCAGCTCCCGGACAGGGGAGACCCAGTACTTC. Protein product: CASSSRTGETQYF.

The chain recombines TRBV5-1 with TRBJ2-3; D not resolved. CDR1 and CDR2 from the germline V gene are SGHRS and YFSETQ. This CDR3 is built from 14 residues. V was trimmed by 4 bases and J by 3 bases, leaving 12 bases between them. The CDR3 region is CASSVSKHTDTQYF. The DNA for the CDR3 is TGCGCCAGCAGCGTCTCAAAACATACAGATACGCAGTATTTT.

The CDR3 reads CASRSSGGGEKLFF. The CDR3 bases are TGTGCCAGCAGGTCAAGTGGGGGGGGTGAAAAACTGTTTTTT. This rearrangement joins TRBV6-6 to TRBJ1-4; possible D gene TRBD1, 5 bases. The CDR3 has 14 residues. Germline V gene data show CDR1 as MNHNY and CDR2 as SVGAGI (reference sequence). V was cut by 6 bases and J by 7 bases, with 15 bases left in between.

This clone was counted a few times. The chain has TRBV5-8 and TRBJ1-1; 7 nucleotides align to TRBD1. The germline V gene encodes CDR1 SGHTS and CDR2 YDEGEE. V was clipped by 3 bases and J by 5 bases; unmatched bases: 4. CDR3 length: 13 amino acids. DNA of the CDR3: TGTGCCAGCAGCTCAGGGGGGTGGACTGAAGCTTTCTTT. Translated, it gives CASSSGGWTEAFF.

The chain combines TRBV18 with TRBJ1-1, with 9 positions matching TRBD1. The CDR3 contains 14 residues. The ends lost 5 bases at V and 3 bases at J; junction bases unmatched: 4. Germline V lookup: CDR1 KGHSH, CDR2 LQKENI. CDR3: CASSSTGGDTEAFF. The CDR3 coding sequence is TGTGCCAGCTCATCGACAGGGGGGGACACTGAAGCTTTCTTT.

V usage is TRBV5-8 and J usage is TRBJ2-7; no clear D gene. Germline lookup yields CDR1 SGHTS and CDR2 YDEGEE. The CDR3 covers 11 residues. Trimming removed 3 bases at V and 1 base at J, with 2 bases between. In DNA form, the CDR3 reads TGTGCCAGCAGCTCATCCTACGAGCAGTACTTC. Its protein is CASSSSYEQYF.

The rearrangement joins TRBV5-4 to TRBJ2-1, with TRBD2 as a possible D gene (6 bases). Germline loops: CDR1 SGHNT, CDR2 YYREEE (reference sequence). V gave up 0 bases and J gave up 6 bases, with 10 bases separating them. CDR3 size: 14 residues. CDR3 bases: TGTGCCAGCAGCTTGGAACTAGCCCTCAATGAGCAGTTCTTC. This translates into CASSLELALNEQFF. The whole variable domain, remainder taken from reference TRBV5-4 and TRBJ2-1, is ETGVTQSPTHLIKTRGQQVTLRCSSQSGHNTVSWYQQALGQGPQFIFQYYREEENGRGNFPPRFSGLQFPNYSSELNVNALELDDSALYLCASSLELALNEQFFGPGTRLTVL.

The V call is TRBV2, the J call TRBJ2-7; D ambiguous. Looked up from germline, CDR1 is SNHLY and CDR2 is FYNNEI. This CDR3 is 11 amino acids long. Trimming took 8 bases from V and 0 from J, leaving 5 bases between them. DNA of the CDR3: TGTGCCAGCCGTAGCTCCTACGAGCAGTACTTC. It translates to CASRSSYEQYF.

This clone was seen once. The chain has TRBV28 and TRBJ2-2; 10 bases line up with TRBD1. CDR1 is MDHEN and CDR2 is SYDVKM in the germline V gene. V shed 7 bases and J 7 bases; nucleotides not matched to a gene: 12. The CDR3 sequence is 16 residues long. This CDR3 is CASKFSRDRGGGELFF. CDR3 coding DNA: TGTGCCAGCAAGTTTAGCCGGGACAGGGGAGGCGGGGAGCTGTTTTTT.

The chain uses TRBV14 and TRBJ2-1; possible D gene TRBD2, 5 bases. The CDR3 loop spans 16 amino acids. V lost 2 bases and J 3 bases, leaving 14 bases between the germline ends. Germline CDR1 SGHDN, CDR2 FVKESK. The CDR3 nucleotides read TGTGCCAGCAGCCAATGGGAGAGAAATAACTACAATGAGCAGTTCTTC. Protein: CASSQWERNNYNEQFF.

The CDR3: CASSLFSGGTSTDTQYF. In DNA form, the CDR3 reads TGTGCCAGCAGCTTATTCAGCGGGGGCACTAGCACAGATACGCAGTATTTT. The chain links TRBV11-3 to TRBJ2-3; TRBD2 agrees at 8 bases. V shed 2 bases, J shed 0 bases, and the junction held 7 bases outside the gene matches. The V gene's germline CDR1 is SGHNT and CDR2 YENEEA. The CDR3 has 17 residues.